Below, 27 T cell receptor beta chains from the same sample are listed, as sequenced in a study of identical twins. One entry per CDR3 protein, called by TCRdb with MiXCR from the 5' RACE reads. The profile shows 1.5 million to 2 million distinct CDR3 sequences, around a third of them singletons. Sequencing was carried out using cord blood. Receptors originate from a newborn girl in good health.

V is TRBV15 and J is TRBJ2-7, with TRBD1 as a possible D gene (6 bases). The V and J ends lost 3 bases and 2 bases respectively, with 11 bases between them. CDR1 and CDR2 (germline): LNHNV, YYDKDF (reference sequence). The CDR3 runs 14 residues. CDR3 loop: CATSRTGGTYEQYF. DNA of the CDR3: TGTGCCACCAGCAGGACAGGCGGCACCTACGAGCAGTACTTC.

This clonotype turned up a few times. The chain carries TRBV20-1 and TRBJ1-5; D may be TRBD1 (5 bases). The CDR3 has 15 amino acids. Per germline, CDR1 DFQATT and CDR2 SNEGSKA (reference sequence). Trimming stripped 5 bases from V and 0 bases from J, with 14 bases between. The CDR3 loop reads CSAPPGTASNQPQHF. The CDR3 DNA reads TGCAGTGCTCCACCAGGGACGGCTAGCAATCAGCCCCAGCATTTT.

This clonotype was seen a handful of times. The rearrangement uses TRBV3-1 and TRBJ2-5, with D uncertain. CDR3 length: 12 amino acids. The V gene lost 5 bases and the J gene lost 4 bases, with 8 bases spanning the gap. Germline loops: CDR1 LGHDT, CDR2 YNNKEL (reference sequence). The CDR3 spells CASSTLLETQYF. For the CDR3, the DNA is TGTGCCAGCAGCACCCTGTTAGAGACCCAGTACTTC.

This clonotype was detected a few times. V and J are TRBV6-6 and TRBJ2-4, with TRBD2 matching over 8 bases. Germline values: CDR1 MNHNY, CDR2 SVGAGI (reference sequence). V lost 5 bases and J lost 13; bases outside the gene matches: 19. This CDR3 is built from 16 residues. The CDR3 reads CASSKPGGASYNEQYF. The CDR3 coding sequence is TGTGCCAGCAGTAAACCCGGGGGGGCCTCCTACAATGAGCAGTACTTC.

A remark on this clonotype: The conserved phenylalanine or tryptophan normally closing the CDR3 is absent here, so this likely arose from a read error. Because the CDR3's place on the DNA is in doubt, the DNA is left out and the CDR3 is given as listed by TCRdb. The chain couples TRBV21-1 to TRBJ2-1; no DNA check was done on the table's D call, TRBD1. TRBV21-1 is deemed a pseudogene. 15 amino acids form the CDR3, both terminal residues included. Here the CDR3 reads CASSKGGTGYNEQFL.

In its sample, this clonotype was seen a few times. The chain has TRBV14 and TRBJ2-1; no definite D call. V was clipped by 4 bases and J by 3 bases, with 13 bases between them. This CDR3 region has 15 residues. Germline CDR1 is SGHDN and CDR2 is FVKESK. The CDR3: CASSRWTSDYNEQFF. CDR3 bases: TGTGCCAGCAGCCGGTGGACGTCGGACTACAATGAGCAGTTCTTC. The complete variable domain, with remaining parts taken from reference TRBV14 and TRBJ2-1, reads EAGVTQFPSHSVIEKGQTVTLRCDPISGHDNLYWYRRVMGKEIKFLLHFVKESKQDESGMPNNRFLAERTGGTYSTLKVQPAELEDSGVYFCASSRWTSDYNEQFFGPGTRLTVL.

The rearrangement joins TRBV27 to TRBJ1-2; 10 bases line up with TRBD1. The CDR3 consists of 18 residues. From germline, CDR1 is MNHEY and CDR2 SMNVEV (reference sequence). V was clipped by 5 bases and J by 3 bases; unmatched bases: 15. CDR3 residues: CASSARSPGTGDDYGYTF. The CDR3 nucleotides read TGTGCCAGCAGTGCACGCTCACCCGGGACAGGGGATGACTATGGCTACACCTTC.

The chain links TRBV20-1 to TRBJ1-5; the D gene is possibly TRBD1 (5 bases). V was cut by 1 base and J by 4 bases, with 14 bases left in between. CDR1 is DFQATT, CDR2 SNEGSKA, per germline (reference sequence). The CDR3 spans 15 residues. CDR3 sequence (DNA): TGCAGTGCTAGAGTAAAAGGGGCGGGTAATCAGCCCCAGCATTTT. This sequence encodes CSARVKGAGNQPQHF.

This clonotype was observed a few times. J is TRBJ2-4 and V is TRBV2, with 8 nucleotides matching TRBD2. The CDR3 extends over 16 amino acids. The germline V gene encodes CDR1 SNHLY and CDR2 FYNNEI. The V gene end was trimmed by 4 bases and the J gene end by 1 base; junction bases not matched to a gene: 6. The CDR3 sequence is CASSVRGGLAKNIQYF. The CDR3 bases are TGTGCCAGCAGTGTCCGGGGGGGGCTTGCCAAAAACATTCAGTACTTC. Complete variable domain (other parts from reference TRBV2 and TRBJ2-4): EPEVTQTPSHQVTQMGQEVILRCVPISNHLYFYWYRQILGQKVEFLVSFYNNEISEKSEIFDDQFSVERPDGSNFTLKIRSTKLEDSAMYFCASSVRGGLAKNIQYFGAGTRLSVL.

On this clonotype itself: This sequence is one base from a far larger clone and is likely a read error. This chain links TRBV5-1 with TRBJ2-1; D is perhaps TRBD2 (6 bases). Germline V gene lookup returns CDR1 SGHRS and CDR2 YFSETQ. With 3 bases removed from V and 2 bases from J, the gap between germline ends came to 9 bases. The CDR3 consists of 14 residues. The CDR3 here is CASSSGTPYNEQFF. The CDR3 bases are TGCGCCAGCAGCTCCGGGACTCCCTACAATGAGCAGTTCTTC.

The chain is built from TRBV20-1 and TRBJ2-7; 7 bases map to TRBD2. The CDR3 is 15 amino acids. The germline gives CDR1 DFQATT, CDR2 SNEGSKA (reference sequence). V shed 3 bases, J shed 0 bases, and the junction held 8 bases outside the gene matches. CDR3 bases: TGCAGTGCTAGTGGGCTAGCGGCCACCTCCTACGAGCAGTACTTC. It yields the protein CSASGLAATSYEQYF.

In its sample, this clonotype was seen a few times. This chain links TRBV29-1 with TRBJ2-5; D may be TRBD1 or TRBD2 (5 bases each). The CDR3 has 14 amino acids. Trimming removed 7 bases at V and 7 bases at J, with 22 bases between. In germline, CDR1 is SQVTM, CDR2 ANQGSEA. DNA for the CDR3: TGCAGCGCGAGAGGGACCTCCGTGGGAGCGACCCAGTACTTC. As protein: CSARGTSVGATQYF.

V usage is TRBV20-1 and J usage is TRBJ2-4; a possible D gene is TRBD1 (5 bases). The DNA end favors TRBJ2-5, so the J call may be wrong. The CDR3 is made up of 14 amino acids. Germline CDR1 and CDR2: DFQATT and SNEGSKA (reference sequence). The CDR3 here is CSVHAPTGQETQYF. In DNA form, the CDR3 reads TGCAGTGTTCACGCCCCTACAGGCCAAGAGACCCAGTACTTC.

This clonotype showed up just a few times. The genes are TRBV6-5 and TRBJ1-3; D gene ambiguous. Deletions cut 4 bases from V and 0 bases from J, with 10 bases between. There are 15 residues in the CDR3. Per the germline V gene, CDR1 is MNHEY and CDR2 is SVGAGI. The chain's CDR3 is CASSFGLLSGNTIYF. The DNA for the CDR3 is TGTGCCAGCAGTTTTGGACTCCTCTCTGGAAACACCATATATTTT.

The chain carries TRBV9 and TRBJ2-7; the D is unclear. Germline lookup yields CDR1 SGDLS and CDR2 YYNGEE. This CDR3 comprises 13 residues. Trimming removed 3 bases at V and 5 bases at J, with 12 bases between. The CDR3 spells CASSEAITNEQYF. CDR3 sequence (DNA): TGTGCCAGCAGCGAGGCCATAACAAACGAGCAGTACTTC.

The chain links TRBV5-1 to TRBJ1-3; D uncertain. The germline V and J ends were trimmed by 4 bases and 2 bases, with 7 bases remaining between them. CDR1 is SGHRS, CDR2 YFSETQ, per germline. The CDR3 extends over 13 amino acids. The DNA of the CDR3 is TGCGCCAGCAGCCTAACGACTGGAAACACCATATATTTT. Its protein is CASSLTTGNTIYF.

This sequence joins TRBV19 and TRBJ2-7; D might be TRBD2 (6 bases). The CDR3 is made up of 14 amino acids. V gave up 3 bases and J gave up 1 base, with 10 bases separating them. Germline CDR1 LNHDA, CDR2 SQIVND (reference sequence). The CDR3 is CASSMAGPSYEQYF. The CDR3 bases are TGTGCCAGTAGTATGGCGGGGCCTTCCTACGAGCAGTACTTC.

The CDR3 reads CASSRQGSRSYNEQFF. The DNA of the CDR3 is TGTGCCAGCAGCCGACAGGGCTCCCGCTCCTACAATGAGCAGTTCTTC. This chain connects TRBV7-2 to TRBJ2-1; 7 bases fit TRBD1. This CDR3 contains 16 residues. CDR1 is SGHTA and CDR2 is FQGNSA in the germline V gene. J was trimmed by 0 bases and V by 5 bases; bases with no gene match: 7.

The chain has TRBV7-9 and TRBJ2-2; weak D call: TRBD1 (6 bases). Deletions cut 6 bases from V and 2 bases from J, with 19 bases between. Germline CDR1 reads SEHNR; CDR2 reads FQNEAQ (reference sequence). The CDR3 is made up of 17 amino acids. CDR3 protein: CASSFHRDLRNTGELFF. The CDR3 bases are TGTGCCAGCAGTTTCCACAGGGATCTGCGAAACACCGGGGAGCTGTTTTTT.

CDR3 residues: CSANPTSGRTDTQYF. CDR3 DNA: TGCAGTGCTAACCCGACTAGCGGGAGGACAGATACGCAGTATTTT. The V call is TRBV20-1, the J call TRBJ2-3, with 13 bases lining up with TRBD2. Germline CDR1 and CDR2: DFQATT and SNEGSKA (reference sequence). V gave up 4 bases and J gave up 3 bases; unmatched junction bases: 4. The CDR3 consists of 15 residues.

The chain uses TRBV5-6 and TRBJ2-5, with D possibly matching TRBD2 (6 bases). From germline, CDR1 is SGHDT and CDR2 YYEEEE. Trimming took off 5 bases at V and 2 bases at J, with 13 bases between the two ends. This CDR3 is built from 14 residues. The CDR3 DNA reads TGTGCCAGCAGTTCCCCGGGGGTACAAGAGACCCAGTACTTC. Encoded protein: CASSSPGVQETQYF.

A few counts support this clonotype. The chain links TRBV19 to TRBJ1-2; 8 bases agree with TRBD1. This CDR3 has 15 amino acids. With V trimmed by 4 bases and J by 4 bases, 8 bases remained unmatched. The V gene's germline CDR1 is LNHDA and CDR2 SQIVND (reference sequence). CDR3 amino acids: CASSTAQGAGYGYTF. The CDR3 nucleotides are TGTGCCAGTAGTACAGCCCAGGGGGCTGGCTATGGCTACACCTTC.

In its sample, this clonotype was seen a few times. The rearrangement joins TRBV29-1 to TRBJ2-1; D unclear. CDR1 is SQVTM, CDR2 ANQGSEA, per germline. V lost 4 bases and J 8 bases, leaving 18 bases between the germline ends. The CDR3 consists of 14 residues. The CDR3 here is CSVGPHYSGYEQFF. The DNA for the CDR3 is TGCAGCGTTGGGCCCCACTATAGTGGGTATGAGCAGTTCTTC.

This chain joins TRBV3-1 and TRBJ2-1, with 11 positions matching TRBD2. CDR1 and CDR2 from the germline V gene are LGHDT and YNNKEL (reference sequence). The CDR3 has 16 amino acids. Losses at the gene ends were 2 bases for V and 4 bases for J; bases not matched to a gene: 4. CDR3 coding DNA: TGTGCCAGCAGCCAACACGGGACTAGCGGATACAATGAGCAGTTCTTC. It is translated as CASSQHGTSGYNEQFF.

Points on this clonotype: This could be a read error, since a much larger clone is one nucleotide away. The V gene is TRBV29-1, the J gene TRBJ2-3; tentatively, D is TRBD2 (6 bases). Germline assignment: CDR1 SQVTM and CDR2 ANQGSEA. The CDR3 extends over 14 amino acids. The CDR3 nucleotides read TGCAGCGGAGGCCTATCGGGGGTCACAGATACGCGGTATTTT. Its protein product is CSGGLSGVTDTRYF.

The rearrangement uses TRBV7-2 and TRBJ2-1, with TRBD2 identical over 15 bases. This CDR3 is built from 19 residues. Germline trimming cut 1 base from V and 5 bases from J; bases unmatched to any gene: 9. Per germline, CDR1 SGHTA and CDR2 FQGNSA. In DNA form, the CDR3 reads TGTGCCAGCAGCTTAGGGGTCGGACTAGCGGGAGGGCCCGACAATGAGCAGTTCTTC. The encoded protein is CASSLGVGLAGGPDNEQFF.

This clonotype has a handful of counts. The rearrangement uses TRBV12-3 or TRBV12-4 and TRBJ2-7, with 7 bases fitting TRBD1. The CDR3 totals 14 residues. The trim removed 2 bases at V and 4 bases at J, leaving 5 bases unmatched. The CDR3 sequence: CASSLTGVMYEQYF. The DNA for the CDR3 is TGTGCCAGCAGTTTAACAGGGGTAATGTACGAGCAGTACTTC.